This T cell receptor (beta chain) was sequenced during a study of PD-L1 blockade in urothelial cancer. The overall study: Twenty-five out of 29 patients were men whose urothelial cancer was bladder-origin. After treatment start, blood was analyzed at 3 weeks (second dose) and at 6 weeks. A median blood sample held 141,255 T cells and about 78,000 unique TCRs.

This sample's time point: pretreatment peripheral blood. Repertoires were generated with immunoSEQ multiplex PCR, while TCRdb's copy carries only in-frame clones and drops some. The table shows tens of thousands of clones, with roughly 89% occurring only once. CDR1 is LNHNV, CDR2 YYDKDF, per germline (reference sequence). Trimming removed 3 bases from V and 3 bases from J; junction bases left unmatched: 5. This CDR3 has 15 residues. Sequencing used PBMCs, obtained around atezolizumab (anti-PD-L1) treatment. The rearrangement links TRBV15 to TRBJ2-1; TRBD1 matches 7 bases. The TCR comes from a man between 60 and 70 years old with urothelial cancer. The CDR3 DNA follows: TGTGCCACCAGCAGGGGTGGGACAGACTACAATGAGCAGTTCTTC. This codes for CATSRGGTDYNEQFF.